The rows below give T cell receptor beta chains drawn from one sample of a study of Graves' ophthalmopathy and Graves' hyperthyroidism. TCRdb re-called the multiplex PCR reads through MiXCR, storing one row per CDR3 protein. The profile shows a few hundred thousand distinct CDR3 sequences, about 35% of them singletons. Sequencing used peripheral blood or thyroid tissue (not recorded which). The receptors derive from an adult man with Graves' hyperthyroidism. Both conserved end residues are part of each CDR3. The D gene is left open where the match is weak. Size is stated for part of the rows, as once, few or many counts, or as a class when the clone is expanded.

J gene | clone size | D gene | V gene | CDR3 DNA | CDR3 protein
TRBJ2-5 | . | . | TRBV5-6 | TGTGCCAGCAGCTCGGTCCAGGGATACCAAGAGACCCAGTACTTC | CASSSVQGYQETQYF
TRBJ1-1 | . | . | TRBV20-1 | TGCAGTGCTAGAGATCTTAACCCCAGGGAGGGGAGGGTTGAAGCTTTCTTT | CSARDLNPREGRVEAFF
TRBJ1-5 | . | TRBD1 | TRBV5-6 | TGTGCCAGCAGCCAAGCCGGGACAGGGGGTGGTCAGCCCCAGCATTTT | CASSQAGTGGGQPQHF
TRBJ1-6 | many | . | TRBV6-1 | TGTGCCAGCATCGGGCAGCTTTATAATTCACCCCTCCACTTT | CASIGQLYNSPLHF
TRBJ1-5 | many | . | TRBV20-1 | TGCAGTGCCCCGAAGGGGGGACGAAGCAATCAGCCCCAGCATTTT | CSAPKGGRSNQPQHF
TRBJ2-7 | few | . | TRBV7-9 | TGTGCCAGCAGCCGGCGCCGGGACGACAATGAGCAGTACTTC | CASSRRRDDNEQYF
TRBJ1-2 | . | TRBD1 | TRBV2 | TGTGCCAGCAGAGGACAGGGTTGGGATGGCTACACCTTC | CASRGQGWDGYTF
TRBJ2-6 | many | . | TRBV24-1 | TGTGCCACCAGTGATCGTACAGGGTCGGGCTCTGGGGCCAACGTCCTGACTTTC | CATSDRTGSGSGANVLTF
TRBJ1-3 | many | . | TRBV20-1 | TGCAGTGCTGCCCCGGCGGGTATTGGAAACACCATATATTTT | CSAAPAGIGNTIYF
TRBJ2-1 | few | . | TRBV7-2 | TGTGCCAGCAGCTACACCCTACGGGATGAGCAGTTCTTC | CASSYTLRDEQFF
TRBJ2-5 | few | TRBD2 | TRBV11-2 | TGTGCCAGCAGCTTAGAGCTAGCGGGAGGGCACCAAGAGACCCAGTACTTC | CASSLELAGGHQETQYF
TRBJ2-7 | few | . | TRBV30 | TGTGCCTGGAGTCCCCCCGACAGGCGCTACGAGCAGTACTTC | CAWSPPDRRYEQYF
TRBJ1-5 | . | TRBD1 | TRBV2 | TGTGCCAGCAGTGAGGACAGGGCGGGCCAGCCCCAGCATTTT | CASSEDRAGQPQHF
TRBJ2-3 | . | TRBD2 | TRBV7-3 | TGTGCCAGCAGCCCACTAGCGGGGAACACAGATACGCAGTATTTT | CASSPLAGNTDTQYF
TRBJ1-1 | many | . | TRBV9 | TGTGCCAGCAGCGTAGAGGCATTTATGAACACTGAAGCTTTCTTT | CASSVEAFMNTEAFF
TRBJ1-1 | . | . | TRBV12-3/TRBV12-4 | TGTGCCAGCAGTTTGATCGTTGCAACAAAGGTCACTGAAGCTTTCTTT | CASSLIVATKVTEAFF
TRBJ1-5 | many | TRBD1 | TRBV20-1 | TGCAGTGCCTCCCGGGACAGAAGCAATCAGCCCCAGCATTTT | CSASRDRSNQPQHF
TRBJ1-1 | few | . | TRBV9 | TGTGCCAGCAACTACAAGAACACTGAAGCTTTCTTT | CASNYKNTEAFF
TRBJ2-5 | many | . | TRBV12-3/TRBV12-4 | TGTGCCAGCAGTTTAAGCGGTGTTGGTGAGACCCAGTACTTC | CASSLSGVGETQYF
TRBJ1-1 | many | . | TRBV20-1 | TGCAGTGCTAGAGATGTGGCACAATGGGGCACTGAAGCTTTCTTT | CSARDVAQWGTEAFF
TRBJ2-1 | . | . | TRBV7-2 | TGTGCCAGCAGCTTAGGGGAAAATGAGCAGTTCTTC | CASSLGENEQFF
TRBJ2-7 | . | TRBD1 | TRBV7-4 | TGTGCCAGCAGCTTAGGGCACAGGGGTGAGCAGTACTTC | CASSLGHRGEQYF
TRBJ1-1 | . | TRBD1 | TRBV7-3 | TGTGCCAGCTCCCCGACAGGGGTGTGGACTGAAGCTTTCTTT | CASSPTGVWTEAFF
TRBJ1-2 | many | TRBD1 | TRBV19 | TGTGCCAGTACTAACAGGGGGACTAACTATGGCTACACCTTC | CASTNRGTNYGYTF
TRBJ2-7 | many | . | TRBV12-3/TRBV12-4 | TGTGCCAGCAGTTTACGGGGGGCAGGGCAGTACTTC | CASSLRGAGQYF
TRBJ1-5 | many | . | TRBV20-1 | TGCAGTGCGCCAGGGTCTGGCAATCAGCCCCAGCATTTT | CSAPGSGNQPQHF
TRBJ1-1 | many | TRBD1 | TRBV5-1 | TGCGCCAGCAGACTTCAGGGTCCAGGAGGACAGGTCACTGAAGCTTTCTTT | CASRLQGPGGQVTEAFF
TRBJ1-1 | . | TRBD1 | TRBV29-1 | TGCAGCGTAGTCCAGGGGGACACTGAAGCTTTCTTT | CSVVQGDTEAFF
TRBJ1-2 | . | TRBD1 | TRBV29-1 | TGCAGCGTGGCCAGCACAGGGGGCGCGAACTATGGCTACACCTTC | CSVASTGGANYGYTF
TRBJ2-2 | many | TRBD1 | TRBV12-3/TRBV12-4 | TGTGCCAGCAGTTGGACAGGGGGTGAAACCGGGGAGCTGTTTTTT | CASSWTGGETGELFF
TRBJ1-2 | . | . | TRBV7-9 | TGTGCCAGCAGCTTCCGGGACATAGGCTACACCTTC | CASSFRDIGYTF
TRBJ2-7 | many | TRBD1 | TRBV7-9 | TGTGCCAGCAGCTTCCCAGGACAGGGCCTCGAGCAGTACTTC | CASSFPGQGLEQYF
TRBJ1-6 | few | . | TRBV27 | TGTGCCAGCAGTTCCGCCGAAAAGGGGTCACCCCTCCACTTT | CASSSAEKGSPLHF
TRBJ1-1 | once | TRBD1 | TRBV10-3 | TGTGCCAGCAGTGGGCGCAGGGGGCGACTGAACACTGAAGCTTTCTTT | CASSGRRGRLNTEAFF
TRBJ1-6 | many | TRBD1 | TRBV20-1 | TGCAGTGCTAGAGTCAAGGACAGGCGGAATTCACCCCTCCACTTT | CSARVKDRRNSPLHF
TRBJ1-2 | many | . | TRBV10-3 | TGTGCCATCAGTGAGGGGGGGCGAAGGGGCTACACCTTC | CAISEGGRRGYTF
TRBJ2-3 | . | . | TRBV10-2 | TGCGCCAGCACCGCGGACCTGACAAGCACAGATACGCAGTATTTT | CASTADLTSTDTQYF
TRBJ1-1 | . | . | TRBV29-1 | TGCAGCTTGGTTGGGGGCGCGAACACTGAAGCTTTCTTT | CSLVGGANTEAFF
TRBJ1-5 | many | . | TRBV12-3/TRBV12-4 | TGTGCCAGCAGTTTAGCTCAGGGCGTCCAGCCCCAGCATTTT | CASSLAQGVQPQHF
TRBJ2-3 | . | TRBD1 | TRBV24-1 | TGTGCCACCAGTGACCCCTCTCTAGCAGGGGGAACAGATACGCAGTATTTT | CATSDPSLAGGTDTQYF
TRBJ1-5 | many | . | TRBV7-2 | TGTGCCAGCAGCCCGAGTGGGGGCCGCAATCAGCCCCAGCATTTT | CASSPSGGRNQPQHF
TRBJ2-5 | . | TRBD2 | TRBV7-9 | TGTGCCAGCAGCTTTGAGGGAGGGGACGGGGAGACCCAGTACTTC | CASSFEGGDGETQYF
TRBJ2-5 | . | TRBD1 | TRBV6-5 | TGTGCCAGCAGTTACACCGGGACAGGGGATGTGGAGACCCAGTACTTC | CASSYTGTGDVETQYF
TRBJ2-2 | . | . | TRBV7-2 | TGTGCCAGCAGCTTCGGGGCAGGGTTGGACACCGGGGAGCTGTTTTTT | CASSFGAGLDTGELFF
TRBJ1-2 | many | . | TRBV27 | TGTGCCAGCAGTTTAGGGGCAACTAACTATGGCTACACCTTC | CASSLGATNYGYTF
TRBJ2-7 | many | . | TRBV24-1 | TGTGCCACCAGTGACCACCAAAGGGACTCCGAGCAGTACTTC | CATSDHQRDSEQYF
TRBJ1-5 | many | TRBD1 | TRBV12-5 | TGTGCTAGTGTCTGGGACAGGGACGATCAGCCCCAGCATTTT | CASVWDRDDQPQHF
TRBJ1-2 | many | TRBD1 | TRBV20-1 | TGCAGTGCCCAGACAGGGGGTCACGATGGCTACACCTTC | CSAQTGGHDGYTF
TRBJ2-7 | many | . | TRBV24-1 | TGTGCCACCAGTGAAGGGCAACTCTACGAGCAGTACTTC | CATSEGQLYEQYF
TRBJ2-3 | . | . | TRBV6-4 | TGTGCCAGCAGCCCTCTTGGGGGCAGCACAGATACGCAGTATTTT | CASSPLGGSTDTQYF
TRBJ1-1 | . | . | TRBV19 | TGTGCCAGTGCGGACCGATCGAGCACTAAAGCTTTCTTT | CASADRSSTKAFF
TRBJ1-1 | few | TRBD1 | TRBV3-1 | TGTGCCAGCAGCCAAGGCAGGGGGTTAGGGACTGAAGCTTTCTTT | CASSQGRGLGTEAFF
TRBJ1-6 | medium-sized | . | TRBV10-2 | TGCGCCAGCAGTGTTGGGGGGGAGAATTCACCCCTCCACTTT | CASSVGGENSPLHF
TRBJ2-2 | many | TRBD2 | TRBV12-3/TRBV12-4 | TGTGCCAGCAGTCCGGGGACTAGCGGGAGGGGCACCGGGGAGCTGTTTTTT | CASSPGTSGRGTGELFF
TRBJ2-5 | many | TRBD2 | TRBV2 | TGTGCCACCAGGACTAGCGGGATTCTTATCCAAGAGACCCAGTACTTC | CATRTSGILIQETQYF
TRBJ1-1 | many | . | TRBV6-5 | TGTGCCAGCAGTTACTCTAGTGCCACTGAAGCTTTCTTT | CASSYSSATEAFF
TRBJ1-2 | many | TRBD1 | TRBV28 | TGTGCCAGCAGCCTGACAGGGGGAGGTGTCTATGGCTACACCTTC | CASSLTGGGVYGYTF
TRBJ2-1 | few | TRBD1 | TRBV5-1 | TGCGCCAGCAGCCGTCAGGGGGCAAATGAGCAGTTCTTC | CASSRQGANEQFF
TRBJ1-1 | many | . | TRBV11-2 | TGTGCCAGCAGCAACTTGAACACTGAAGCTTTCTTT | CASSNLNTEAFF
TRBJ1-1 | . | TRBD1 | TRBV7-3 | TGTGCCAGCAGCTCCTACAGGGGGCGGACTGAAGCTTTCTTT | CASSSYRGRTEAFF